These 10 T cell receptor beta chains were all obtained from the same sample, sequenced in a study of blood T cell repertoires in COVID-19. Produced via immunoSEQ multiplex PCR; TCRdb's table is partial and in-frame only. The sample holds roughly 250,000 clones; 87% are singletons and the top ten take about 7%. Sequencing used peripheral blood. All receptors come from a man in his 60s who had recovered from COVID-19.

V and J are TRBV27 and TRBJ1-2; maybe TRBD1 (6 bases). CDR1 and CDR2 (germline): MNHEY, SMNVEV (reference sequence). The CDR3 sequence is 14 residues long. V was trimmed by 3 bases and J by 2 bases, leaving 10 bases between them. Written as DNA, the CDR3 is TGTGCCAGCAGTTTGAGGGGGTTCAACTATGGCTACACCTTC. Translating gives CASSLRGFNYGYTF.

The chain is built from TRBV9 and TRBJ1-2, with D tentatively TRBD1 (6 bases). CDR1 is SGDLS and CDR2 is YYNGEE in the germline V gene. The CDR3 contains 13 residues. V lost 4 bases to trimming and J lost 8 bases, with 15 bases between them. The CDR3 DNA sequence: TGTGCCAGCAGCTTCCAGACAGGCTGGGGCTACACCTTC. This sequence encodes CASSFQTGWGYTF.

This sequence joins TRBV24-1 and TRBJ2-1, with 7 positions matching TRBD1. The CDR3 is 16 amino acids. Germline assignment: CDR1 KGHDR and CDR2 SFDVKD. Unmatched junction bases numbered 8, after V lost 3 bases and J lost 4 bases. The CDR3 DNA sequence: TGTGCCACCAGTGATGCGACAGGGACCCTTTACAATGAGCAGTTCTTC. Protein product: CATSDATGTLYNEQFF.

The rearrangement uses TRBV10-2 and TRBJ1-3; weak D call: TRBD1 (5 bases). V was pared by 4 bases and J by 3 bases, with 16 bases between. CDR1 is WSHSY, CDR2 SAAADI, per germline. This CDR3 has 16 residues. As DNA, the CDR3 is TGCGCCAGCAGTGTCACAGGACCCGTTGTTGGAAACACCATATATTTT. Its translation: CASSVTGPVVGNTIYF.

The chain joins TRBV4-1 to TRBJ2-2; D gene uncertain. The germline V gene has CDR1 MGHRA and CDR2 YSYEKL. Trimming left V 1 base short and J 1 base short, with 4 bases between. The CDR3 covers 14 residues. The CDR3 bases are TGCGCCAGCAGCCAAGCGGGGAACACCGGGGAGCTGTTTTTT. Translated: CASSQAGNTGELFF.

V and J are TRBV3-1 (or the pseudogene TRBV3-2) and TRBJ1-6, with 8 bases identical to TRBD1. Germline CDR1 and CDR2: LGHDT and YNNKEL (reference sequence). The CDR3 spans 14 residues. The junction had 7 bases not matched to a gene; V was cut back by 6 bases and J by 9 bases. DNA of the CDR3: TGTGCCAGCAGGCTGACAGGGGCCGGTTCACCCCTCCACTTT. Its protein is CASRLTGAGSPLHF.

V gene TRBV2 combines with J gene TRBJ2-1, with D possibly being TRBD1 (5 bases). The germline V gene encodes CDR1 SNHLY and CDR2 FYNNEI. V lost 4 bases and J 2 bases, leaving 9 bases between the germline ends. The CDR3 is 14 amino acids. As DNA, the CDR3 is TGTGCCAGCAGTGGACAGTCAGCCTACAATGAGCAGTTCTTC. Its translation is CASSGQSAYNEQFF.

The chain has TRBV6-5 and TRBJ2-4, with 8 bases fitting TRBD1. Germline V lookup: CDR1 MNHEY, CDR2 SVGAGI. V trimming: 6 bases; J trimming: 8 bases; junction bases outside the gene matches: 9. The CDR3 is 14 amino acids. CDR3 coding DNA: TGTGCCAGCAGGGGCCAGGGGGCCTTAGACATTCAGTACTTC. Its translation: CASRGQGALDIQYF.

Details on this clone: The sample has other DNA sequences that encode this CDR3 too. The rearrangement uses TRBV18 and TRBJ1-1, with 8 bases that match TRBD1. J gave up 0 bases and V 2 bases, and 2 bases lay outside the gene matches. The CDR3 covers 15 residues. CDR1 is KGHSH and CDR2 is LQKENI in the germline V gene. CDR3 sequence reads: CASSPRQGMNTEAFF. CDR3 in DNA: TGTGCCAGCTCACCAAGACAGGGGATGAACACTGAAGCTTTCTTT.

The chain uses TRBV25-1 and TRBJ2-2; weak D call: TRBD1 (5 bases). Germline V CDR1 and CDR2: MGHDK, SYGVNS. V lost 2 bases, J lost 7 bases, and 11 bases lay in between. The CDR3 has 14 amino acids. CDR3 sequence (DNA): TGTGCCAGCAGTGAACAGGGAAGAGGCGGGGAGCTGTTTTTT. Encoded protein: CASSEQGRGGELFF. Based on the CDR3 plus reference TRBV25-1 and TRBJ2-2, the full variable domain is EADIYQTPRYLVIGTGKKITLECSQTMGHDKMYWYQQDPGMELHLIHYSYGVNSTEKGDLSSESTVSRIRTEHFPLTLESARPSHTSQYLCASSEQGRGGELFFGEGSRLTVL.